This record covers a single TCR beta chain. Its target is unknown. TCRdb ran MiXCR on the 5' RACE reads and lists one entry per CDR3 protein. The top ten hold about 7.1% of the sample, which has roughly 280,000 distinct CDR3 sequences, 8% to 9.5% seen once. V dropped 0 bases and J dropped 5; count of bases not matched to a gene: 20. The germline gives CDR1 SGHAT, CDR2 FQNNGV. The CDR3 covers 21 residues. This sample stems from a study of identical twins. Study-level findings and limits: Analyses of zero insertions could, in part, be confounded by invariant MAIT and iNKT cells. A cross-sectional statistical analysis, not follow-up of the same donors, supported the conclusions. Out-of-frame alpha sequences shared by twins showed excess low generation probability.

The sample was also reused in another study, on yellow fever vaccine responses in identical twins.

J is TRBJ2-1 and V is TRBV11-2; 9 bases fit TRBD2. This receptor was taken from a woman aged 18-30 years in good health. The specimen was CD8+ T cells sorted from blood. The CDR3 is CASSLDPGRASGGLSDNEQFF. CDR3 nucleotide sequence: TGTGCCAGCAGCTTAGATCCCGGGCGAGCCAGCGGGGGGCTATCTGACAATGAGCAGTTCTTC.